A few counts support the clone carrying this TCR beta chain. Its antigen remains unidentified. The sample comes from a study of Graves' ophthalmopathy and Graves' hyperthyroidism. Findings and caveats of the study: Predictions made by the model for ophthalmopathy progression reached just over 70% sensitivity and about 72% specificity. Between ophthalmopathy and stable hyperthyroidism, a 13-signature model drew a separation with about 85% sensitivity and 70% to 84% specificity.

Trimming removed 3 bases from V and 6 bases from J, with 11 bases in between. The CDR3 extends over 14 amino acids. TCR beta CDR3 regions were amplified from RNA transcripts. A first-round RT-PCR used HTBI primers, followed by a second-round multiplex PCR. TCRdb reprocessed the multiplex PCR reads with MiXCR, giving one entry per CDR3 protein. The sample lists 740,000 or so distinct CDR3 sequences, approximately 40% occurring once. Sequencing was done on a sample of peripheral blood. This TCR derives from an adult man with Graves' ophthalmopathy. The rearrangement joins TRBV12-3 or TRBV12-4 to TRBJ1-4, with unresolved D. DNA of the CDR3: TGTGCCAGCAGTTTCCGACATCAGGATGAAAAACTGTTTTTT. Encoded protein: CASSFRHQDEKLFF.